This entry lists 15 T cell receptor beta chains sequenced from one sample in a study of T cell responses to AZD1222 COVID-19 vaccine. Data came from immunoSEQ multiplex PCR; TCRdb stores just in-frame clones and leaves some out. The table includes 95,000 to 150,000 clones, roughly nine tenths detected once. The specimen was peripheral blood, collected on day 0 of AZD1222 vaccination. Receptor source: an adult in good health.

The CDR3 nucleotides read TGTGCCAGCAGCACCCCGGCCCGAGGGGCGTATGGCTACACCTTC. Residues: CASSTPARGAYGYTF. The chain is built from TRBV5-4 and TRBJ1-2; weak D call: TRBD1 (5 bases). Germline V gene lookup returns CDR1 SGHNT and CDR2 YYREEE (reference sequence). This CDR3 region has 15 residues. Trimming left V 4 bases short and J 5 bases short, with 18 bases between.

The chain recombines TRBV3-1 (or the pseudogene TRBV3-2) with TRBJ2-7, with 15 bases identical to TRBD2. In germline, CDR1 is LGHDT, CDR2 YNNKEL (reference sequence). The ends lost 0 bases at V and 2 bases at J; junction bases unmatched: 8. The CDR3 is 19 residues long. The CDR3 loop is CASSQDPGTSGRRAYEQYV. The CDR3 DNA is TGTGCCAGCAGCCAAGATCCCGGGACTAGCGGGAGGAGGGCCTACGAGCAGTACGTC.

V gene TRBV5-1 combines with J gene TRBJ1-1; D uncertain. This CDR3 has 12 residues. Trimming pared 5 bases from V and 1 base from J, leaving 6 bases between. CDR1 is SGHRS and CDR2 is YFSETQ in the germline V gene. CDR3 coding DNA: TGCGCCAGCAGACAGACGAACACTGAAGCTTTCTTT. Encoded protein: CASRQTNTEAFF.

The gene calls are TRBV18 and TRBJ2-2; D tentatively reads TRBD1 or TRBD2 (5 bases each). CDR1 is KGHSH, CDR2 LQKENI, per germline. CDR3 size: 16 residues. The V end lost 3 bases, the J end lost 7 bases, and 18 bases lay between the germline ends. CDR3: CASSPQGPQQGGELFF. In nucleotides, the CDR3 is TGTGCCAGCTCACCCCAGGGACCCCAGCAGGGCGGGGAGCTGTTTTTT.

J is TRBJ2-3 and V is TRBV3-1 (or the pseudogene TRBV3-2); 11 bases agree with TRBD2. The CDR3 extends over 17 amino acids. V was clipped by 1 base and J by 4 bases; unmatched bases: 7. Germline values: CDR1 LGHDT, CDR2 YNNKEL (reference sequence). The CDR3 region has the DNA TGTGCCAGCAGCCAAGGGTTAGCGGGAGGGTACGCAGATACGCAGTATTTT. Translated, it gives CASSQGLAGGYADTQYF.

The CDR3 is CASSFTEAGAGELFF. Here the CDR3 DNA reads TGTGCCAGCAGCTTTACGGAAGCGGGAGCCGGGGAGCTGTTTTTT. J is TRBJ2-2 and V is TRBV7-3; 8 nucleotides align to TRBD2. V gave up 3 bases and J gave up 6 bases; unmatched junction bases: 6. The CDR3 is 15 residues long. Germline CDR1 SGHTA, CDR2 FQGTGA.

The gene calls are TRBV9 and TRBJ2-2; D call uncertain. The V gene lost 4 bases and the J gene lost 1 base, with 8 bases spanning the gap. Germline V gives CDR1 SGDLS, CDR2 YYNGEE. The CDR3 extends over 14 amino acids. DNA of the CDR3: TGTGCCAGCAGCCCGACACAGAACACCGGGGAGCTGTTTTTT. Amino acids: CASSPTQNTGELFF. Full variable domain (missing parts from reference TRBV9 and TRBJ2-2): DSGVTQTPKHLITATGQRVTLRCSPRSGDLSVYWYQQSLDQGLQFLIQYYNGEERAKGNILERFSAQQFPDLHSELNLSSLELGDSALYFCASSPTQNTGELFFGEGSRLTVL.

V gene TRBV25-1 combines with J gene TRBJ2-3; no reliable D call. The germline V and J ends were trimmed by 4 bases and 0 bases, with 8 bases remaining between them. Germline V CDR1 and CDR2: MGHDK, SYGVNS. The CDR3 is made up of 14 amino acids. Here the CDR3 reads CASSVQTSTDTQYF. The DNA for the CDR3 is TGTGCCAGCAGTGTTCAGACTAGCACAGATACGCAGTATTTT.

The V and J genes are TRBV5-5 and TRBJ1-2, with unresolved D. The germline gives CDR1 SGHKS, CDR2 YYEKEE (reference sequence). The V and J ends lost 2 bases and 8 bases respectively, with 10 bases between them. There are 12 residues in the CDR3. The CDR3 protein is CASSLGGSGYTF. In DNA form, the CDR3 reads TGTGCCAGCAGCTTAGGAGGCTCCGGCTACACCTTC.

As regards this clone: At the DNA level, this CDR3 is encoded by other sequences in the same sample as well. The V and J genes are TRBV12-3 or TRBV12-4 and TRBJ1-1, with D tentatively TRBD1 (5 bases). Trimming removed 5 bases from V and 1 base from J, with 8 bases in between. The length of the CDR3 is 13 residues. The CDR3 bases are TGTGCCAGCAGTCTCCAGGGGAACACTGAAGCTTTCTTT. It specifies CASSLQGNTEAFF.

The CDR3 DNA reads TGTGCCAGCTCACCAAAGGGCGCGGGCACTGAAGCTTTCTTT. This gives the protein CASSPKGAGTEAFF. The chain employs TRBV18 and TRBJ1-1; D is unresolved. This CDR3 comprises 14 residues. V lost 2 bases, J lost 4 bases, and 11 bases lay in between. The V gene's germline CDR1 is KGHSH and CDR2 LQKENI. The entire variable domain, with the rest obtained from reference TRBV18 and TRBJ1-1, is as follows: NAGVMQNPRHLVRRRGQEARLRCSPMKGHSHVYWYRQLPEEGLKFMVYLQKENIIDESGMPKERFSAEFPKEGPSILRIQQVVRGDSAAYFCASSPKGAGTEAFFGQGTRLTVV.

The chain uses TRBV3-1 (or the pseudogene TRBV3-2) and TRBJ2-7; 13 positions agree with TRBD2. Germline V gives CDR1 LGHDT, CDR2 YNNKEL (reference sequence). This CDR3 has 16 residues. The V and J ends lost 4 bases and 2 bases, in that order; junction bases with no gene match: 5. CDR3 protein: CASSRIGLAGAYEQYV. CDR3 sequence (DNA): TGTGCCAGCAGCCGGATAGGACTAGCGGGGGCCTACGAGCAGTACGTC.

The rearrangement uses TRBV25-1 and TRBJ1-4, with D perhaps TRBD1 (5 bases). The CDR3 extends over 14 amino acids. V lost 8 bases, J lost 8 bases, and 18 bases lay in between. The germline V gene has CDR1 MGHDK and CDR2 SYGVNS. The CDR3 loop is CASLEDTRGEKLFF. The CDR3 DNA reads TGTGCCAGCTTGGAGGACACCCGGGGGGAAAAACTGTTTTTT.

The rearrangement links TRBV2 to TRBJ1-4; 7 bases map to TRBD1. CDR1 SNHLY and CDR2 FYNNEI come from the germline V gene. The CDR3 runs to 14 residues. J was trimmed by 3 bases and V by 7 bases; bases with no gene match: 5. CDR3 region: CASTRQGANEKLFF. CDR3 DNA sequence: TGTGCCAGCACCCGACAGGGTGCTAATGAAAAACTGTTTTTT.

The genes are TRBV18 and TRBJ1-4; D is perhaps TRBD1 (6 bases). The CDR3 runs 15 residues. Looked up from germline, CDR1 is KGHSH and CDR2 is LQKENI. Trimming pared 3 bases from V and 3 bases from J, leaving 11 bases between. The CDR3 nucleotides are TGTGCCAGCTCACCGAAGGGGGTGCCTAATGAAAAACTGTTTTTT. It codes for CASSPKGVPNEKLFF.